The clone carrying this T cell receptor beta chain appeared a few times. The antigen is undetermined. The data belong to a study of cytomegalovirus exposure and HLA in healthy donors. Study-wide findings and caveats: Altogether, some 170 TCR beta chains were recorded as cytomegalovirus-associated.

The table came from immunoSEQ multiplex PCR; TCRdb's copy has only in-frame clones and leaves some out. The sample consists of 300,000 to 400,000 clones, roughly 89% of them appearing once. Germline values: CDR1 MNHNS, CDR2 SASEGT. V lost 3 bases to trimming and J lost 0 bases; unmatched junction nucleotides: 3. The CDR3 consists of 15 residues. The V call is TRBV6-1, the J call TRBJ2-7, with 9 bases identical to TRBD2. The sequencing sample was made of PBMCs. The sequence derives from a woman between 18 and 29 years old in good health and CMV-seronegative. The CDR3 loop reads CASSDLAGSSYEQYF. CDR3 coding DNA: TGTGCCAGCAGTGATCTAGCGGGGTCCTCCTACGAGCAGTACTTC.